This T cell receptor (beta chain) originates from a study of T cell changes during pregnancy in multiple sclerosis. Libraries were prepared by immunoSEQ multiplex PCR; TCRdb keeps only in-frame clonotypes and omits some of them. The table has over 50,000 clones, roughly 88% seen once. V lost 5 bases, J lost 3 bases, and 4 bases lay in between. The germline CDR1 and CDR2 sequences are MDHEN and SYDVKM. This CDR3 has 11 amino acids. This specimen was peripheral blood, taken in the first trimester of pregnancy. This receptor was identified in a female donor with multiple sclerosis, enrolled in a pregnancy study. The J gene is TRBJ2-5, the V gene TRBV28; D uncertain. The CDR3 DNA is TGTGCCAGCAGTCCTAAAGAGACCCAGTACTTC. Translation: CASSPKETQYF.